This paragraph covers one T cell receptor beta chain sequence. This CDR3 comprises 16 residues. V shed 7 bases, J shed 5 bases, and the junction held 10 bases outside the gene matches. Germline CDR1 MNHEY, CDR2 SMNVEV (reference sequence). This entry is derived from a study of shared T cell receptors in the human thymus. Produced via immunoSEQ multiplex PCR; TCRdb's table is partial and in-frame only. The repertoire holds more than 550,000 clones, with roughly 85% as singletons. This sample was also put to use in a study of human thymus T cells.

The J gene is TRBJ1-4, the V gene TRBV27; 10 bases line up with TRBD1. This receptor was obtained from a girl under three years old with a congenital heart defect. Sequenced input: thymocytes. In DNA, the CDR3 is TGTGCCAGCACAAGACGACAGGGGGCAAAGAATGAAAAACTGTTTTTT. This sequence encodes CASTRRQGAKNEKLFF.